This is a list of T cell receptor beta chains from one sample in a study of shared clonotypes between healthy human individuals. This table comes from immunoSEQ multiplex PCR, and its TCRdb copy is limited to in-frame clones, with some not included. The repertoire includes approximately 640,000 clones, roughly 87% of them detected once, and less than 40% sits in the top ten. Material: memory CD8+ T cells from PBMCs. These receptors originate from a man between 18 and 29 years old in good health. Some clones in this sample may be carry-over from other donors' samples. The CDR3 runs from the conserved cysteine through the conserved F or W. The D gene is left open where the match is weak.

d_call: .; j_call: TRBJ1-4; cdr3_length: 13; v_call: TRBV14; cdr3_nt: TGTGCCAGCAGCCAGTGGGGGAATGAAAAACTGTTTTTT; cdr3_aa: CASSQWGNEKLFF
d_call: .; j_call: TRBJ1-5; cdr3_length: 15; v_call: TRBV10-3; cdr3_nt: TGTGCCATCAGTGACCTAAGTTCGGCGGCTCAGCCCCAGCATTTT; cdr3_aa: CAISDLSSAAQPQHF
d_call: TRBD2; j_call: TRBJ2-3; cdr3_length: 18; v_call: TRBV4-1; cdr3_nt: TGCGCCAGCAGCCAAGAGCCGGGACTACCCCCTAGCACAGATACGCAGTATTTT; cdr3_aa: CASSQEPGLPPSTDTQYF
d_call: .; j_call: TRBJ1-5; cdr3_length: 18; v_call: TRBV15; cdr3_nt: TGTGCCACCAGCAGAGGGGGAGGGCTTGTTAATAGCAATCAGCCCCAGCATTTT; cdr3_aa: CATSRGGGLVNSNQPQHF
d_call: .; j_call: TRBJ2-1; cdr3_length: 12; v_call: TRBV11-2; cdr3_nt: TGTGCCAGCAGCCCAGGGGTAGCAGAACTGCTCTTC; cdr3_aa: CASSPGVAELLF
d_call: .; j_call: TRBJ2-2; cdr3_length: 19; v_call: TRBV27; cdr3_nt: TGTGCCAGCAGTTTATGGAGGGGGAGCGGGCGAGCGGACACCGGGGAGCTGTTTTTT; cdr3_aa: CASSLWRGSGRADTGELFF
d_call: .; j_call: TRBJ2-2; cdr3_length: 14; v_call: TRBV7-9; cdr3_nt: TGTGCCAGCAGCTTAGCGCCGGAAGCCGGGGAGCTGTTTTTT; cdr3_aa: CASSLAPEAGELFF
d_call: .; j_call: TRBJ2-1; cdr3_length: 16; v_call: TRBV4-3; cdr3_nt: TGCGCCAGCAGCCAAGGGGCGCAGCCTCCCTACAATGAGCAGTTCTTC; cdr3_aa: CASSQGAQPPYNEQFF
d_call: TRBD1; j_call: TRBJ2-4; cdr3_length: 17; v_call: TRBV27; cdr3_nt: TGTGCCAGCAGTTCCCGACAGGGGCAGTATGCCAAAAACATTCAGTACTTC; cdr3_aa: CASSSRQGQYAKNIQYF
d_call: .; j_call: TRBJ1-2; cdr3_length: 14; v_call: TRBV9; cdr3_nt: TGTGCCAGCAGCGTAGGGGGCGTTAACTATGGCTACACCTTC; cdr3_aa: CASSVGGVNYGYTF
d_call: .; j_call: TRBJ1-3; cdr3_length: 11; v_call: TRBV2; cdr3_nt: TGTGCCGAGAAAGGGGGAAACACCATATATTTT; cdr3_aa: CAEKGGNTIYF
d_call: .; j_call: TRBJ2-1; cdr3_length: 13; v_call: TRBV10-2; cdr3_nt: TGCGCCAGCGGGGGCCTCCGAAACTGGGGGCAGTTCTTC; cdr3_aa: CASGGLRNWGQFF
d_call: TRBD1; j_call: TRBJ1-1; cdr3_length: 14; v_call: TRBV18; cdr3_nt: TGTGCCAGCTCACCCGACAGGGGTAGCACTGAAGCTTTCTTT; cdr3_aa: CASSPDRGSTEAFF
d_call: TRBD1; j_call: TRBJ1-2; cdr3_length: 16; v_call: TRBV19; cdr3_nt: TGTGCCAGTAGTACCACCCCTCCAGGGGGGCCGGGAGGCTACACCTTC; cdr3_aa: CASSTTPPGGPGGYTF
d_call: TRBD2; j_call: TRBJ2-1; cdr3_length: 13; v_call: TRBV6-5; cdr3_nt: TGTGCCAGCGGAGGGTTAGCGGGCAATGAGCAGTTCTTC; cdr3_aa: CASGGLAGNEQFF